Each of the 27 T cell receptor beta chains below was sequenced from the same sample in a study of PD-1 blockade in mismatch repair-deficient tumors. Sequencing used immunoSEQ multiplex PCR; TCRdb keeps in-frame clones, though not all of them. The sample has about 66,000 clones, almost 80% seen once. Material: peripheral blood, obtained 2 weeks after starting pembrolizumab. These receptors all come from an adult with mismatch repair-deficient cancer.

This clone showed up just once. This chain links TRBV7-9 with TRBJ1-4, with no clear D. Germline CDR1 reads SEHNR; CDR2 reads FQNEAQ (reference sequence). V lost 1 base to trimming and J lost 5 bases, with 17 bases between them. This CDR3 contains 17 residues. The CDR3 loop reads CASSLGVALGLNEKLFF. The DNA of the CDR3 is TGTGCCAGCAGCTTAGGAGTGGCCTTGGGGTTAAATGAAAAACTGTTTTTT.

This sequence joins TRBV30 and TRBJ1-1; 9 nucleotides match TRBD1. The germline gives CDR1 GTSNPN, CDR2 SVGIG (reference sequence). The CDR3 is 15 amino acids. V lost 3 bases to trimming and J lost 0 bases; unmatched junction nucleotides: 5. The CDR3 region is CAWRGQGYMNTEAFF. CDR3 DNA sequence: TGTGCCTGGAGAGGACAGGGGTACATGAACACTGAAGCTTTCTTT.

V is TRBV10-1 and J is TRBJ2-3; TRBD2 might be the D (5 bases). Germline V lookup: CDR1 WNHNN, CDR2 SYGVQD (reference sequence). The CDR3 is 13 amino acids. Trimming took off 6 bases at V and 5 bases at J, with 12 bases between the two ends. The CDR3 DNA is TGCGCCAGCAGGGCCGGGATTTTAGATACGCAGTATTTT. It specifies CASRAGILDTQYF.

The rearrangement links TRBV7-9 to TRBJ2-3, with TRBD2 identical over 8 bases. With 8 bases clipped from V and 3 bases from J, the junction kept 7 bases outside the gene matches. The germline CDR1 and CDR2 sequences are SEHNR and FQNEAQ (reference sequence). The CDR3 is made up of 14 amino acids. The CDR3 loop is CASGVSGNTDTQYF. The CDR3 DNA follows: TGTGCCAGCGGGGTTAGCGGGAATACAGATACGCAGTATTTT.

The chain has TRBV6-4 and TRBJ1-1; D remains unclear. Germline V CDR1 and CDR2: MRHNA, SNTAGT. CDR3 length: 15 amino acids. The V end lost 7 bases, the J end lost 1 base, and 16 bases lay between the germline ends. The chain's CDR3 is CASKRTEESNTEAFF. The CDR3 nucleotides are TGTGCCAGCAAGCGTACAGAAGAATCGAACACTGAAGCTTTCTTT.

The chain uses TRBV25-1 and TRBJ2-7, with TRBD2 matching over 9 bases. The germline CDR1 and CDR2 sequences are MGHDK and SYGVNS. The CDR3 length is 15 residues. V was pared by 4 bases and J by 0 bases, with 4 bases of the junction left unmatched. This CDR3 is CASSGRTSVSYEQYF. CDR3 nucleotides: TGTGCCAGCAGTGGTAGGACTAGCGTCTCCTACGAGCAGTACTTC.

The chain combines TRBV19 with TRBJ2-2; no clear D gene. The germline gives CDR1 LNHDA, CDR2 SQIVND (reference sequence). The CDR3 contains 14 residues. V lost 3 bases and J lost 1, with 6 bases in between. The CDR3 region has the DNA TGTGCCAGTAGTATTATGGGGAACACCGGGGAGCTGTTTTTT. Translation: CASSIMGNTGELFF.

The chain is built from TRBV10-3 and TRBJ1-1, with 7 bases matching TRBD1. The CDR3 length is 15 residues. Germline lookup yields CDR1 ENHRY and CDR2 SYGVKD. V shed 7 bases and J 1 base; nucleotides not matched to a gene: 9. CDR3 residues: CAIKRGQRENTEAFF. The CDR3, as DNA: TGTGCCATCAAGCGGGGACAGAGAGAGAACACTGAAGCTTTCTTT.

This chain links TRBV7-6 with TRBJ1-2; no clear D. CDR1 is SGHVS, CDR2 FNYEAQ, per germline. Trimming took 5 bases from V and 3 from J, leaving 16 bases between them. The length of the CDR3 is 15 residues. The CDR3 region has the DNA TGTGCCAGCAGCCCTCAAGACGGGGTGGACTATGGCTACACCTTC. Its translation is CASSPQDGVDYGYTF.

The table lists this clone with a count of one. This chain connects TRBV7-3 to TRBJ2-7; D may correspond to TRBD1 or TRBD2 (5 bases each). The CDR3 is 13 residues long. Trimming left V 5 bases short and J 3 bases short, with 11 bases between. CDR1 is SGHTA, CDR2 FQGTGA, per germline. The DNA of the CDR3 is TGTGCCAGCAGCGAGGGGCCAGACTACGAGCAGTACTTC. It codes for CASSEGPDYEQYF.

The chain has TRBV9 and TRBJ2-1; tentatively, D is TRBD1 or TRBD2 (6 bases each). The CDR3 length is 13 residues. Germline V gene lookup returns CDR1 SGDLS and CDR2 YYNGEE. V was shortened by 4 bases and J by 10 bases, with 15 bases between the two germline ends. CDR3 loop: CASSLEWRGEQFF. The CDR3 coding sequence is TGTGCCAGCAGCCTCGAGTGGAGGGGGGAGCAGTTCTTC.

This rearrangement joins TRBV5-1 to TRBJ2-7; D is undetermined. CDR3 size: 13 residues. Germline CDR1 SGHRS, CDR2 YFSETQ. V was shortened by 4 bases and J by 5 bases, with 13 bases between the two germline ends. CDR3 nucleotides: TGCGCCAGCAGCCCGCCCTTTGGGCACGAGCAGTACTTC. It translates to CASSPPFGHEQYF. Full variable domain (missing parts from reference TRBV5-1 and TRBJ2-7): KAGVTQTPRYLIKTRGQQVTLSCSPISGHRSVSWYQQTPGQGLQFLFEYFSETQRNKGNFPGRFSGRQFSNSRSEMNVSTLELGDSALYLCASSPPFGHEQYFGPGTRLTVT.

The rearrangement uses TRBV30 and TRBJ1-2, with a weak D call TRBD1 (5 bases). The CDR3 length is 13 residues. V gave up 5 bases and J gave up 8 bases, with 18 bases separating them. Germline V lookup: CDR1 GTSNPN, CDR2 SVGIG (reference sequence). The chain's CDR3 is CAWRGGEDMGYTF. DNA of the CDR3: TGTGCCTGGCGGGGCGGAGAGGACATGGGCTACACCTTC.

This clone came up once. V usage is TRBV7-8 and J usage is TRBJ1-1; D is unresolved. Germline CDR1 and CDR2: SGHVS and FQNEAQ. V lost 2 bases, J lost 0 bases, and 16 bases lay in between. The CDR3 runs 17 residues. The CDR3 spells CASSLKSLQPMNTEAFF. The CDR3 coding sequence is TGTGCCAGCAGCTTAAAGTCTTTACAGCCCATGAACACTGAAGCTTTCTTT.

For this clone: A junction end diverges from the germline sequence, so it may reflect a read error. V and J are TRBV7-7 and TRBJ2-7; 12 bases line up with TRBD1. Germline V gives CDR1 SSHAT, CDR2 FNYEAQ (reference sequence). The CDR3 contains 15 residues. As DNA, the CDR3 is TGTGCTAGCAGTCCCGGGGGACAGGGGGCAGGCGAGCAGTACTTC. This codes for CASSPGGQGAGEQYF. Supplemented by reference TRBV7-7 and TRBJ2-7, the full variable domain reads GAGVSQSPRYKVTKRGQDVTLRCDPISSHATLYWYQQALGQGPEFLTYFNYEAQPDKSGLPSDRFSAERPEGSISTLTIQRTEQRDSAMYRCASSPGGQGAGEQYFGPGTRLTVT.

This rearrangement joins TRBV5-1 to TRBJ1-3; TRBD1 is a possible D gene (5 bases). Germline CDR1 reads SGHRS; CDR2 reads YFSETQ. The ends were cut back, 4 bases at V and 4 bases at J, with 18 bases in the middle. There are 16 residues in the CDR3. The CDR3 loop is CASSSQPGTAGNTIYF. The CDR3 DNA reads TGCGCCAGCAGCAGCCAACCTGGGACCGCGGGAAACACCATATATTTT. Using reference TRBV5-1 and TRBJ1-3 for the parts outside the CDR3, the full variable domain is KAGVTQTPRYLIKTRGQQVTLSCSPISGHRSVSWYQQTPGQGLQFLFEYFSETQRNKGNFPGRFSGRQFSNSRSEMNVSTLELGDSALYLCASSSQPGTAGNTIYFGEGSWLTVV.

This chain links TRBV30 with TRBJ2-1; D is ambiguous. V lost 2 bases to trimming and J lost 5 bases, with 19 bases between them. Germline CDR1 reads GTSNPN; CDR2 reads SVGIG (reference sequence). This CDR3 contains 16 residues. CDR3 bases: TGTGCCTGGAGTTCTGGGTCGCACCTGGAGAACAATGAGCAGTTCTTC. It specifies CAWSSGSHLENNEQFF.

This chain uses TRBV7-9 with TRBJ2-5, with D unclear. There are 16 residues in the CDR3. Germline CDR1 reads SEHNR; CDR2 reads FQNEAQ (reference sequence). V was trimmed by 1 base and J by 2 bases, leaving 14 bases between them. CDR3 region: CASSLVVGWAQETQYF. In DNA form, the CDR3 reads TGTGCCAGCAGCTTAGTGGTTGGGTGGGCGCAAGAGACCCAGTACTTC.

This chain connects TRBV4-2 to TRBJ1-1; TRBD1 agrees at 9 bases. J gave up 10 bases and V 0 bases, and 9 bases lay outside the gene matches. CDR3 length equals 15 residues. The germline V gene has CDR1 LGHNA and CDR2 YNFKEQ. Here the CDR3 reads CASSQEQGAGRVAFF. As DNA, the CDR3 is TGTGCCAGCAGCCAAGAACAGGGGGCCGGTCGCGTAGCTTTCTTT.

This clone was seen only a few times. The CDR3 DNA reads as TGTGCCAGCAGCCCCCGACCTTCTAGCGGGAGGAAGGGAAATGAGCAGTTCTTC. Translated: CASSPRPSSGRKGNEQFF. V and J are TRBV7-6 and TRBJ2-1, with 11 bases matching TRBD2. The CDR3 totals 18 residues. Per germline, CDR1 SGHVS and CDR2 FNYEAQ. Trimming cost V 5 bases and J 7 bases; bases outside gene matches: 16.

This chain connects TRBV4-2 to TRBJ2-7, with 7 bases identical to TRBD2. The CDR3 consists of 14 residues. J lost 5 bases, V lost 0 bases, and 4 bases had no gene match. Germline assignment: CDR1 LGHNA and CDR2 YNFKEQ. The CDR3 spells CASSQEDGGNEQYF. The CDR3 DNA is TGTGCCAGCAGCCAAGAAGACGGGGGGAACGAGCAGTACTTC.

This clone is a singleton in its sample. CDR3 protein: CASSSNYRDYQPQHF. The CDR3 nucleotides read TGTGCCAGCAGCTCCAACTACAGGGACTATCAGCCCCAGCATTTT. The rearrangement joins TRBV2 to TRBJ1-5; D perhaps matches TRBD1 (6 bases). The ends were cut back, 6 bases at V and 5 bases at J, with 17 bases in the middle. There are 15 residues in the CDR3. Germline V gene sequence: CDR1 SNHLY, CDR2 FYNNEI.

V is TRBV6-5 and J is TRBJ2-7, with 9 positions matching TRBD1. Germline trimming cut 6 bases from V and 2 bases from J; bases unmatched to any gene: 5. Looked up from germline, CDR1 is MNHEY and CDR2 is SVGAGI. The CDR3 is 14 amino acids. Written as DNA, the CDR3 is TGTGCCAGCAGCTACGGGACAGGGACCTACGAGCAGTACTTC. This translates into CASSYGTGTYEQYF.

The gene calls are TRBV6-5 and TRBJ2-7; 7 bases line up with TRBD1. This CDR3 is 15 amino acids long. V shed 2 bases and J 2 bases; nucleotides not matched to a gene: 6. Germline-derived CDR1 and CDR2 are MNHEY and SVGAGI. As DNA, the CDR3 is TGTGCCAGCAGTTACGCAGGACAGGTTACCTACGAGCAGTACTTC. This sequence encodes CASSYAGQVTYEQYF.

The gene calls are TRBV5-6 and TRBJ1-5, with 7 bases identical to TRBD1. Germline V gene sequence: CDR1 SGHDT, CDR2 YYEEEE. The CDR3 has 14 residues. V shed 4 bases and J 5 bases; nucleotides not matched to a gene: 6. The CDR3: CASSPKGAYQPQHF. The CDR3 DNA reads as TGTGCCAGCAGCCCCAAGGGGGCATATCAGCCCCAGCATTTT.

This clone was recorded a few times. The rearrangement links TRBV5-8 to TRBJ1-5, with D hard to call. The CDR3 covers 12 residues. Looked up from germline, CDR1 is SGHTS and CDR2 is YDEGEE. Trimming took 2 bases from V and 3 from J, leaving 3 bases between them. In DNA, the CDR3 is TGTGCCAGCAGCTTTCCCAATCAGCCCCAGCATTTT. Its protein product is CASSFPNQPQHF.

The chain combines TRBV6-1 with TRBJ2-7; the match to TRBD2 covers 10 bases. The CDR3 covers 17 residues. Unmatched junction bases numbered 7, after V lost 2 bases and J lost 0 bases. Germline CDR1 MNHNS, CDR2 SASEGT. CDR3 sequence (DNA): TGTGCCAGCAGTGAAATGGCTAGCGGGAGTTTCTCCTACGAGCAGTACTTC. Translated, it gives CASSEMASGSFSYEQYF.